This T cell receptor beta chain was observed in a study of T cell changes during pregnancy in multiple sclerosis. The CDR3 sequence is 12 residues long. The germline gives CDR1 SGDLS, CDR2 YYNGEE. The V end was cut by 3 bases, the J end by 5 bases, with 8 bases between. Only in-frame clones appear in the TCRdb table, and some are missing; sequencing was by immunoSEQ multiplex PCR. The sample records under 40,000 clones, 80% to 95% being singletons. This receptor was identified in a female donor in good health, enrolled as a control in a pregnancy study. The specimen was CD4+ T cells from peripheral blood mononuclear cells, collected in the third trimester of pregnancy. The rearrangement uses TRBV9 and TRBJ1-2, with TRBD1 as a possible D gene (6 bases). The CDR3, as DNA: TGTGCCAGCAGCGCTGGACAGTATGGCTACACCTTC. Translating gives CASSAGQYGYTF.